This T cell receptor beta chain was sequenced in a study of CXCR3-negative and CXCR3-positive naive CD8 T cells. As for the study in general: Roughly 1.5 +/- 0.3 million TRB reads came from each library, giving around 130 million in total. The study, taken as a whole, reports: The authors found comparable surface CD5 between naive subsets and inferred TCR strength from TRB CDR3 properties. CXCR3-positive naive cells had more hydrophobic TRB CDR3s than CXCR3-negative naive cells.

The CDR3 contains 13 residues. Germline CDR1 reads SGHTA; CDR2 reads FQGTGA. Regarding this clonotype: Its antigen is unidentified.

TRB cDNA libraries were made by UMI-labeled 5' RACE. TCRdb re-called the 5' RACE reads; one entry per CDR3 protein, DNA not given. Its clone listing holds approximately 62,000 distinct CDR3 sequences. Phenotypically, naive CD8+ T cells corresponded to CD45RO-CCR7+CD27+CD95-. The source of this sequence is a human donor in good health. Some clones in this sample may be carry-over from other donors' samples. The rearrangement uses TRBV7-3 and TRBJ2-5. Sequences were obtained from naive CXCR3- CD8+ T cells from blood. Stated subset: CD45RO-CCR7+CD27+CD95- naive CD8+ T cells lacking CXCR3 (TNR3-). This chain's CDR3 is CASSLPHLETQYF.